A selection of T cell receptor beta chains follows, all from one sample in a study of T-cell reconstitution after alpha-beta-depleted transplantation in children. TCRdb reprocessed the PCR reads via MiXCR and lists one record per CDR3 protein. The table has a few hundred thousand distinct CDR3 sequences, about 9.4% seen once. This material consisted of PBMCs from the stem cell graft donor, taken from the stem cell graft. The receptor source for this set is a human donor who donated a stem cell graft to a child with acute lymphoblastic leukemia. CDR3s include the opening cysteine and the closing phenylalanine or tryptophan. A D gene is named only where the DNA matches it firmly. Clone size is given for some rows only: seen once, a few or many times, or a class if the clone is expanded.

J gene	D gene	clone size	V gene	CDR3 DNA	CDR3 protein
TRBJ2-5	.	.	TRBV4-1	TGCGCCAGCAGCCAAGTGGGAGCCCTAAACCAAGAGACCCAGTACTTC	CASSQVGALNQETQYF
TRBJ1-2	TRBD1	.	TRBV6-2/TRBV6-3	TGTGCCAGCAGCCCCGGGACAGGGTCCTATGGCTACGCCTTC	CASSPGTGSYGYAF
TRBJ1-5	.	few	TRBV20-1	TGCAGTGCCCTAGGGACCGAAGATAGCAATCAGCCCCAGCATTTT	CSALGTEDSNQPQHF
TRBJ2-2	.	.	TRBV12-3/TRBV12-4	TGTGCCAGCAGTCCGGTCGAGCGACCCGGGGAGCTGTTTTTT	CASSPVERPGELFF
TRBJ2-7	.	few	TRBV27	TGTGCCAGCAGTTTAGGATCCCCAGTCGGCGAGCAGTACTTC	CASSLGSPVGEQYF
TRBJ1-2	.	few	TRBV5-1	TGCGCCAGCAGCTTGGGGCGGGTAATCCCGAGCGGTAACTATGGCTACACCTTC	CASSLGRVIPSGNYGYTF
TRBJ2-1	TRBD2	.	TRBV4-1	TGCGCCAGCAGCCAATTCGGCTCCAGCGGGAGTAGAACATACAATGAGCAGTTCTTC	CASSQFGSSGSRTYNEQFF
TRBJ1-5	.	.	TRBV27	TGTGCCAGCAGTTTATCATGGCGTCAGCCCCAGCATTTT	CASSLSWRQPQHF
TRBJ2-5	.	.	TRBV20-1	TGCAGTGCTAGCCCACTAGGGGGAGCGGCCCAAGAGACCCAGTACTTC	CSASPLGGAAQETQYF
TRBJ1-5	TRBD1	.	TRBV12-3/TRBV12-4	TGTACCAGCAGCCCGGACAGGGCCAATCAGCCCCAGCATTTT	CTSSPDRANQPQHF
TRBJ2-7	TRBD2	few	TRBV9	TGTGCCAGCAGCGTAGCGGGAGGGCCGAACGAGCAGTACTTC	CASSVAGGPNEQYF
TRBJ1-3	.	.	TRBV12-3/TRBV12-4	TGTGCCAGCAGTTTGGGTTTCGCTCCCTCTGGAAACACCATATATTTT	CASSLGFAPSGNTIYF
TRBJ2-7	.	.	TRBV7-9	TGTGCCAGCAGCTCGGATGGACTGCCCTACGAGCAGTACTTC	CASSSDGLPYEQYF
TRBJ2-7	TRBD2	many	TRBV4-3	TGCGCCAGCAGCCAAGAGTTAGCGGGAGTCTACGAGCAGTACTTC	CASSQELAGVYEQYF
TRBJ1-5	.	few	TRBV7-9	TGTGCCAGCAGCTTAGGGGGACCCTTTGAGGAGCCCCAGCATTTT	CASSLGGPFEEPQHF
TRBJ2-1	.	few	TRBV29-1	TGCAGCGTTAGGCCGGGACTTAACAATGAGCAGTTCTTC	CSVRPGLNNEQFF
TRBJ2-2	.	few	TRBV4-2	TGTGCCAGCAGCCAGGGGTGGCGGGAGAACACCGGGGAGCTGTTTTTT	CASSQGWRENTGELFF
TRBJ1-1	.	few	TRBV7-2	TGTGCCAGCAGCACGATGTTGACCACTGAAGCTTTCTTT	CASSTMLTTEAFF
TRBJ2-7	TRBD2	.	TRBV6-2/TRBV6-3	TGTGCCAGCAGTCCAACTAGCGGGTATGCCCACTACGAGCAGTACTTC	CASSPTSGYAHYEQYF
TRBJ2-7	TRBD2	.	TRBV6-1	TGTGCCAGCAGCTTCGGGACTAGCTTCACCTACGAGCAGTACTTC	CASSFGTSFTYEQYF
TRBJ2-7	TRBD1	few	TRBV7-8	TGTGCCAGCAGCTTAGGGACAGGGCAATACGAGCAGTACTTC	CASSLGTGQYEQYF
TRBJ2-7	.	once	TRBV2	TGTGCCAGCAGTGTGACGACTTCCTACGAGCAGTACTTC	CASSVTTSYEQYF
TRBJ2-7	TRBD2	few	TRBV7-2	TGTGCCAGCATCCCTAGCGGGCAGACATCCTACGAGCAGTACTTC	CASIPSGQTSYEQYF
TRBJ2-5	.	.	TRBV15	TGTGGCACCAGCAGTGCCGAAGAGACCCAGTACTTC	CGTSSAEETQYF
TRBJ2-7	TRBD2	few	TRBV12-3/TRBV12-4	TGTGCCAGCAGCCCCGAGCGGGAGGGCCTTTTCGCCGAGCAGTACTTC	CASSPEREGLFAEQYF
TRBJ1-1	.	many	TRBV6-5	TGTGCCAGCAGCCTCCACGGCTGGGGAGCTTTCTTT	CASSLHGWGAFF
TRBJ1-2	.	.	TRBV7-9	TGTGCCAGCAGCTTTTCTGGAGAGTACTATGGCTACACCTTC	CASSFSGEYYGYTF
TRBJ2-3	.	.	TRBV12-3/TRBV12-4	TGTGCCAGCGACTCGGGGGAGGCACGGTTTGGTACGCAGTATTTT	CASDSGEARFGTQYF
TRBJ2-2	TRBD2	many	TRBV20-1	TGCAGTGCTAGAAAGCGGGAGTTCACCGGGGAGCTGTTTTTT	CSARKREFTGELFF
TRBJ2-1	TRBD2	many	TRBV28	TGTGCCAGCAGCCCCCACGTAGCGGGAGTTTATGAGCAGTTCTTC	CASSPHVAGVYEQFF
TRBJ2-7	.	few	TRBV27	TGTGCCAGCAGTTCCTTGGGGGAGTACGAGCAGTACTTC	CASSSLGEYEQYF
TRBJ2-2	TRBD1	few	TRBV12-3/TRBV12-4	TGTGCCAGCAGTTTAAGGGGGCCCCCAGGGGACACGAACACCGGGGAGCTGTTTTTT	CASSLRGPPGDTNTGELFF
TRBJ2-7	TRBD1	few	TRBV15	TGTGCCACCAGCAATTCGGGACAGTCCGTTTTCGAGCAGTACTTC	CATSNSGQSVFEQYF
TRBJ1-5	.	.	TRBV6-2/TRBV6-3	TGTGCCAGCAGTTATTCCCGCAGGGCGTATAGCAATCAGCCCCAGCATTTT	CASSYSRRAYSNQPQHF
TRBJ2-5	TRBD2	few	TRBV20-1	TGCAGTGCTCAACTAGCGGGAGTAGAGACCCAGTACTTC	CSAQLAGVETQYF
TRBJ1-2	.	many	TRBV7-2	TGTGCCAGCAGCTTCCCCCCGAAGGCTAACTATGGCTACACCTTC	CASSFPPKANYGYTF
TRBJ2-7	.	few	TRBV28	TGTGCCAGCCTCCCGGTGGGGGCCTACGAGCAGTACTTC	CASLPVGAYEQYF
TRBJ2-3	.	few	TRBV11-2	TGTGCCAGCAGCTCTAAGTTTAGCACAGATACGCAGTATTTT	CASSSKFSTDTQYF
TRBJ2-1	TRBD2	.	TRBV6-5	TGTGCCAGCAGTTACTCTAGGGTAGCGGGAGGGTGGAATGAGCAGTTCTTC	CASSYSRVAGGWNEQFF
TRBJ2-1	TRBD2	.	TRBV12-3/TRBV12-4	TGTGCCAGCAGGCCGGGACTAGCGGGATTGGGCTCCTACAATGAGCAGTTCTTC	CASRPGLAGLGSYNEQFF